One sample yielded the 12 T cell receptor beta chains listed below, sequenced in a study of shared clonotypes between healthy human individuals. Clones were sequenced by immunoSEQ multiplex PCR, and TCRdb holds only the in-frame ones, with some missing. The profile shows approximately 440,000 clones, 60% to 80% of them singletons. The material sequenced was PBMCs. The receptors were sampled from a woman aged 40-49 years in good health. Some clones in this sample may be carry-over from other donors' samples.

The chain has TRBV9 and TRBJ2-7; 7 bases are a match to TRBD1. CDR1 SGDLS and CDR2 YYNGEE come from the germline V gene. The CDR3 loop spans 16 amino acids. The junction had 15 bases not matched to a gene; V was cut back by 4 bases and J by 5 bases. Here the CDR3 DNA reads TGTGCCAGCAGCACCTTCTCACAGGGGAGATTCCACGAGCAGTACTTC. Translation: CASSTFSQGRFHEQYF.

The V call is TRBV11-2, the J call TRBJ1-2; D is unresolved. Trimming removed 7 bases from V and 1 base from J, with 13 bases in between. There are 14 residues in the CDR3. CDR1 and CDR2 (germline): SGHAT, FQNNGV. As DNA, the CDR3 is TGTGCCAGCACCCCCCCCGGGCGTAACTATGGCTACACCTTC. This encodes CASTPPGRNYGYTF.

V usage is TRBV7-3 and J usage is TRBJ1-1, with a tentative D call TRBD1 (5 bases). In germline, CDR1 is SGHTA, CDR2 FQGTGA. V was cut by 2 bases and J by 3 bases, with 10 bases left in between. CDR3 length: 14 residues. The CDR3 sequence: CASSLGGQDTEAFF. The DNA of the CDR3 is TGTGCCAGCAGCTTAGGGGGTCAGGACACTGAAGCTTTCTTT.

This rearrangement joins TRBV11-2 to TRBJ2-7; 10 positions match TRBD1. Germline CDR1 is SGHAT and CDR2 is FQNNGV. V trimming: 5 bases; J trimming: 2 bases; junction bases outside the gene matches: 6. CDR3 length: 15 amino acids. Written as DNA, the CDR3 is TGTGCCAGCAGCATATCCGGGACAGGGGCCTACGAGCAGTACTTC. Translated, it gives CASSISGTGAYEQYF. Full variable domain (remainder filled in from reference TRBV11-2 and TRBJ2-7): EAGVAQSPRYKIIEKRQSVAFWCNPISGHATLYWYQQILGQGPKLLIQFQNNGVVDDSQLPKDRFSAERLKGVDSTLKIQPAKLEDSAVYLCASSISGTGAYEQYFGPGTRLTVT.

The chain combines TRBV29-1 with TRBJ2-5, with D tentatively TRBD1 or TRBD2 (5 bases each). The CDR3 spans 15 residues. Per germline, CDR1 SQVTM and CDR2 ANQGSEA. Deletions cut 5 bases from V and 0 bases from J, with 16 bases between. CDR3 in amino acids: CSVLLRGPYQETQYF. CDR3 nucleotides: TGCAGCGTTTTGCTCCGGGGCCCGTACCAAGAGACCCAGTACTTC.

The sample holds one count of this clone. The CDR3 sequence: CASSVLPGTGTYEQYF. The CDR3 DNA reads TGTGCCAGCAGCGTACTGCCCGGGACAGGAACCTACGAGCAGTACTTC. The genes are TRBV9 and TRBJ2-5, with 8 bases that match TRBD1. Judging by the DNA end, TRBJ2-7 fits better; the J call may be wrong. CDR1 and CDR2 (germline): SGDLS, YYNGEE. This CDR3 is 16 amino acids long.

This clone has a handful of counts. The V call is TRBV30, the J call TRBJ1-1, with 7 bases lining up with TRBD1. Germline V gives CDR1 GTSNPN, CDR2 SVGIG (reference sequence). V dropped 3 bases and J dropped 5; count of bases not matched to a gene: 6. The CDR3 covers 13 residues. For the CDR3, the DNA is TGTGCCTGGAGCGCAGGGGGACGGACTGAAGCTTTCTTT. Its protein product is CAWSAGGRTEAFF.

To note about this clone: This is likely an artifact of a read error, given a far larger clone one base away. No conserved phenylalanine or tryptophan is present at the end of the CDR3, so a read error is the likely explanation. The chain uses TRBV10-2 and TRBJ1-4; D gene unclear. Germline CDR1 WSHSY, CDR2 SAAADI. There are 13 residues in the CDR3. V lost 4 bases, J lost 5 bases, and 8 bases lay in between. The CDR3 is CASSGGLNEKLFS. Written as DNA, the CDR3 is TGCGCCAGCAGTGGAGGGTTAAATGAAAAACTGTTTTCT.

This chain uses TRBV15 with TRBJ1-5; D might be TRBD1 (5 bases). This CDR3 has 15 amino acids. Germline values: CDR1 LNHNV, CDR2 YYDKDF (reference sequence). The germline V and J ends were trimmed by 5 bases and 7 bases, with 18 bases remaining between them. CDR3 sequence: CATSEAGAFGQPQHF. The CDR3 bases are TGTGCCACCAGCGAAGCCGGGGCCTTCGGGCAGCCCCAGCATTTT.

The J gene is TRBJ2-1, the V gene TRBV6-6; TRBD2 matches at 8 bases. The J segment lost 7 bases and the V segment lost 6 bases, leaving 8 bases of the junction unmatched. Per germline, CDR1 MNHNY and CDR2 SVGAGI (reference sequence). CDR3 length: 14 residues. The CDR3 DNA reads TGTGCCAGCAGCTCGAGACTAGCGTGGAATGAGCAGTTCTTC. Its translation: CASSSRLAWNEQFF.

The chain has TRBV11-3 and TRBJ2-7; 10 bases map to TRBD2. The CDR3 runs 15 residues. Germline CDR1 SGHNT, CDR2 YENEEA. V lost 2 bases, J lost 4 bases, and 5 bases stayed unmatched. The CDR3 DNA is TGTGCCAGCAGCTTATCTAGCGGGAGTTTTTACGAGCAGTACTTC. Its translation: CASSLSSGSFYEQYF.

J is TRBJ1-1 and V is TRBV27; no reliable D call. The germline V gene has CDR1 MNHEY and CDR2 SMNVEV (reference sequence). The CDR3 consists of 15 residues. With 3 bases removed from V and 0 bases from J, the gap between germline ends came to 11 bases. The CDR3 nucleotides are TGTGCCAGCAGTTTGTCGGGCACCTTGAACACTGAAGCTTTCTTT. Encoded protein: CASSLSGTLNTEAFF.